The 13 T cell receptor beta chains reported below all come from one sample, sequenced in a study of T-cell memory formation after mild COVID-19. TCRdb recomputed calls from the 5' RACE reads with MiXCR, one row per CDR3 protein. The sample has under 650,000 distinct CDR3 sequences; about a sixth are singletons. Sequencing was performed on PBMCs or a T cell subset sorted from them (not recorded which). All receptors derive from an adult woman who had mild COVID-19 (a few samples of this study predate the infection). Cell type and time point are not known.

J is TRBJ2-3 and V is TRBV2; 9 positions match TRBD2. Germline V CDR1 and CDR2: SNHLY, FYNNEI. There are 15 residues in the CDR3. J was trimmed by 4 bases and V by 5 bases; bases with no gene match: 7. The CDR3 bases are TGTGCCAGCAGTCGGAAGCGGGGGGATCCAGATACGCAGTATTTT. Its translation: CASSRKRGDPDTQYF. Complete variable domain (other parts from reference TRBV2 and TRBJ2-3): EPEVTQTPSHQVTQMGQEVILRCVPISNHLYFYWYRQILGQKVEFLVSFYNNEISEKSEIFDDQFSVERPDGSNFTLKIRSTKLEDSAMYFCASSRKRGDPDTQYFGPGTRLTVL.

The sample holds a few counts of this clonotype. The rearrangement uses TRBV12-3 or TRBV12-4 and TRBJ2-1; 7 positions match TRBD2. Trimming cost V 5 bases and J 7 bases; bases outside gene matches: 17. The CDR3 totals 17 residues. The CDR3 here is CASSPTSPSSYNNEQFF. In DNA, the CDR3 is TGTGCCAGCAGTCCGACTAGCCCGAGCTCCTACAATAATGAGCAGTTCTTC.

The J gene is TRBJ2-1, the V gene TRBV12-3 or TRBV12-4; D may match TRBD1 or TRBD2 (6 bases each). The CDR3 runs to 16 residues. The germline V and J ends were trimmed by 7 bases and 7 bases, with 23 bases remaining between them. CDR3 residues: CASTIGQLGGRNEQFF. As DNA, the CDR3 is TGTGCCAGCACCATAGGACAGTTAGGAGGGAGGAATGAGCAGTTCTTC.

The chain is built from TRBV7-8 and TRBJ1-4; a possible D gene is TRBD1 (5 bases). CDR3 size: 14 residues. The V gene lost 4 bases and the J gene lost 7 bases, with 13 bases spanning the gap. Germline loops: CDR1 SGHVS, CDR2 FQNEAQ. In DNA form, the CDR3 reads TGTGCCAGCAGCTACCGGGGCCGGAGTGAAAAACTGTTTTTT. It codes for CASSYRGRSEKLFF.

This clonotype was seen only a few times. The chain couples TRBV12-3 or TRBV12-4 to TRBJ2-2; TRBD2 agrees at 10 bases. V trimming: 0 bases; J trimming: 4 bases; junction bases outside the gene matches: 5. The CDR3 is 17 amino acids. The CDR3 here is CASSLAHLAGATGELFF. DNA of the CDR3: TGTGCCAGCAGTTTAGCTCACCTAGCGGGAGCCACCGGGGAGCTGTTTTTT.

The rearrangement uses TRBV4-1 and TRBJ2-1, with 10 bases that match TRBD2. V lost 2 bases, J lost 5 bases, and 6 bases stayed unmatched. The germline V gene encodes CDR1 MGHRA and CDR2 YSYEKL. The CDR3 length is 16 residues. CDR3 loop: CASSQYGLAGDNEQFF. The DNA of the CDR3 is TGCGCCAGCAGCCAATATGGCCTAGCGGGGGACAATGAGCAGTTCTTC.

This clonotype came up a few times. V usage is TRBV7-9 and J usage is TRBJ2-5; no reliable D call. Trimming left V 3 bases short and J 3 bases short, with 17 bases between. CDR3 length: 16 amino acids. Germline V gene sequence: CDR1 SEHNR, CDR2 FQNEAQ (reference sequence). DNA for the CDR3: TGTGCCAGCAGCTTGGGGTATCAGCATCCGAAAGAGACCCAGTACTTC. Translated, it gives CASSLGYQHPKETQYF.

This clonotype was detected a few times. The chain carries TRBV7-2 and TRBJ2-1; 8 bases match TRBD2. The CDR3 extends over 13 amino acids. V dropped 7 bases and J dropped 10; count of bases not matched to a gene: 9. Per germline, CDR1 SGHTA and CDR2 FQGNSA. The CDR3 spells CASTELKRGEQFF. CDR3 bases: TGTGCCAGCACCGAACTTAAGCGGGGGGAGCAGTTCTTC.

V gene TRBV4-2 combines with J gene TRBJ2-7, with D unclear. The CDR3 runs 16 residues. V was pared by 1 base and J by 3 bases, with 16 bases between. Germline V gene sequence: CDR1 LGHNA, CDR2 YNFKEQ. In nucleotides, the CDR3 is TGTGCCAGCAGCCAAGCTGGCCCCGGTGGCTTCTACGAGCAGTACTTC. It codes for CASSQAGPGGFYEQYF.

This clonotype has just a few counts. The CDR3: CASSPTTSGRALGTGELFF. DNA of the CDR3: TGTGCCAGCAGCCCGACTACTAGCGGGAGGGCCTTGGGCACCGGGGAGCTGTTTTTT. The V gene is TRBV7-3, the J gene TRBJ2-2; the match to TRBD2 covers 13 bases. Germline V gene data show CDR1 as SGHTA and CDR2 as FQGTGA. The CDR3 is 19 residues long. The V segment lost 5 bases and the J segment 4 bases; nucleotides outside the gene matches: 13.

This CDR3 is CASSYYGNGYTF. Here the CDR3 DNA reads TGTGCCAGCAGTTACTATGGGAACGGCTACACCTTC. This chain links TRBV6-5 with TRBJ1-2, with no clear D. The germline V gene encodes CDR1 MNHEY and CDR2 SVGAGI. There are 12 residues in the CDR3. The ends were cut back, 1 base at V and 8 bases at J, with 8 bases in the middle.

In this sample, this clonotype turned up a few times. This chain connects TRBV3-1 to TRBJ2-5; perhaps TRBD1 as D (6 bases). The CDR3 is made up of 14 amino acids. V lost 2 bases and J lost 2, with 9 bases in between. Germline V gene lookup returns CDR1 LGHDT and CDR2 YNNKEL (reference sequence). The CDR3 region is CASSQLQGQETQYF. CDR3 DNA: TGTGCCAGCAGCCAATTACAGGGACAAGAGACCCAGTACTTC.

The chain combines TRBV24-1 with TRBJ2-3; D may be TRBD2 (7 bases). The germline CDR1 and CDR2 sequences are KGHDR and SFDVKD. The CDR3 loop spans 16 amino acids. Trimming removed 0 bases at V and 2 bases at J, with 11 bases between. Here the CDR3 reads CATSDLGGAVTDTQYF. In DNA form, the CDR3 reads TGTGCCACCAGTGATTTGGGGGGGGCGGTCACAGATACGCAGTATTTT.